Listed below are T cell receptor beta chains from one sample, sequenced in a study of a mutant IDH1 vaccine in newly diagnosed glioma. The method was immunoSEQ multiplex PCR; TCRdb's version includes in-frame clones alone and lacks a portion of them. Of 34,000 or so clones listed, 81% were seen once; the top ten hold 15%. These receptors' targets are unknown. This specimen consisted of PBMCs, obtained from a glioma patient whose treatment included an IDH1 peptide vaccine. The receptors originated from a man between 25 and 39 years old with glioma. Both conserved end residues are part of each CDR3. A D gene is named only where the DNA matches it firmly. Rows may omit the clone size; those that give it use once, few, many or a size class.

CDR3nt: TGTGCCATCAGTGAGGAAAACATTCAGTACTTC
CDR3aa: CAISEENIQYF
d_gene: -
v_gene: TRBV10-3
j_gene: TRBJ2-4
abundance: -

CDR3nt: TGCGCCAGCAGCGGGGGACAGGATCGCACAGATACGCAGTATTTT
CDR3aa: CASSGGQDRTDTQYF
d_gene: TRBD1
v_gene: TRBV5-1
j_gene: TRBJ2-3
abundance: -

CDR3nt: TGTGCCAGCAGCCTCAGTCTAGCGGGAGAGTACCAAGAGACCCAGTACTTC
CDR3aa: CASSLSLAGEYQETQYF
d_gene: TRBD2
v_gene: TRBV5-6
j_gene: TRBJ2-5
abundance: -

CDR3nt: TGCGCCAGCAGCCCTACCCATAAGCGGGAGGGCAGAACAGATACGCAGTATTTT
CDR3aa: CASSPTHKREGRTDTQYF
d_gene: TRBD2
v_gene: TRBV5-1
j_gene: TRBJ2-3
abundance: -

CDR3nt: TGCGCCAGCAGCTTCGCTCAGGGTCCGGCTGAAGCTTTCTTT
CDR3aa: CASSFAQGPAEAFF
d_gene: -
v_gene: TRBV5-1
j_gene: TRBJ1-1
abundance: few

CDR3nt: TGTGCCAGCAGCTGGAACTCCGGCGGCCGAGGTGAAAAACTGTTTTTT
CDR3aa: CASSWNSGGRGEKLFF
d_gene: -
v_gene: TRBV7-9
j_gene: TRBJ1-4
abundance: -

CDR3nt: TGTGCCAGTAGTATCTACAGGGGATACGAGCAGTACTTC
CDR3aa: CASSIYRGYEQYF
d_gene: TRBD1
v_gene: TRBV19
j_gene: TRBJ2-7
abundance: -

CDR3nt: TGTGCCTGGAGTCCAGGGCTCACCTACGAGCAGTACTTC
CDR3aa: CAWSPGLTYEQYF
d_gene: -
v_gene: TRBV30
j_gene: TRBJ2-7
abundance: -

CDR3nt: TGTGCCAGCAGTTACGGGCAGGTCACCTACGAGCAGTACTTC
CDR3aa: CASSYGQVTYEQYF
d_gene: -
v_gene: TRBV6-5
j_gene: TRBJ2-7
abundance: -

CDR3nt: TGTGCCAGCAGCTTGGCGGGTCAGCCCCAGCATTTT
CDR3aa: CASSLAGQPQHF
d_gene: -
v_gene: TRBV13
j_gene: TRBJ1-5
abundance: -

CDR3nt: TGTGCCAGCAGCTCCCTACCACACAATGAGCAGTTCTTC
CDR3aa: CASSSLPHNEQFF
d_gene: -
v_gene: TRBV7-6
j_gene: TRBJ2-1
abundance: -

CDR3nt: TGTGCCAGCAGTCCTGACAGGGGGCGTCGGACCGGGGAGCTGTTTTTT
CDR3aa: CASSPDRGRRTGELFF
d_gene: TRBD1
v_gene: TRBV5-6
j_gene: TRBJ2-2
abundance: -

CDR3nt: TGTGCCAGTAGTATTGGCGCCCTGGGGATCTACAATGAGCAGTTCTTC
CDR3aa: CASSIGALGIYNEQFF
d_gene: -
v_gene: TRBV19
j_gene: TRBJ2-1
abundance: -

CDR3nt: TGTGCCAGCAGTTTAGGTTGGCAGGGGATAAATCAGCCCCAGCATTTT
CDR3aa: CASSLGWQGINQPQHF
d_gene: -
v_gene: TRBV6-5
j_gene: TRBJ1-5
abundance: -

CDR3nt: TGCGCCAGCAGCTTGTTAGGGGGCGAGAGCACTGAAGCTTTCTTT
CDR3aa: CASSLLGGESTEAFF
d_gene: TRBD1
v_gene: TRBV5-1
j_gene: TRBJ1-1
abundance: -

CDR3nt: TGTGCCAGCAGTGTTTGGGGCGCAGGAGGAAATCAGCCCCAGCATTTT
CDR3aa: CASSVWGAGGNQPQHF
d_gene: -
v_gene: TRBV6-1
j_gene: TRBJ1-5
abundance: -

CDR3nt: TGTGCCAGCAGCTTGGGTCAGGGAGAGATAGGGGACAGGGGAGTAAATGAGCAGTTCTTC
CDR3aa: CASSLGQGEIGDRGVNEQFF
d_gene: TRBD1
v_gene: TRBV5-5
j_gene: TRBJ2-1
abundance: -

CDR3nt: TGCGCCAGCAGCTTGGGCGGCCGATCCACTGAAGCTTTCTTT
CDR3aa: CASSLGGRSTEAFF
d_gene: -
v_gene: TRBV5-1
j_gene: TRBJ1-1
abundance: -

CDR3nt: TGTGCCAGCAGCGGGGGGCGAGTTACTGAAGCTTTCTTT
CDR3aa: CASSGGRVTEAFF
d_gene: -
v_gene: TRBV14
j_gene: TRBJ1-1
abundance: -

CDR3nt: TGTGCCAGCAGTTCCGGGACTAGCTTCTACGAGCAGTACTTC
CDR3aa: CASSSGTSFYEQYF
d_gene: TRBD2
v_gene: TRBV6-5
j_gene: TRBJ2-7
abundance: -

CDR3nt: TGTGCCAGCAGGCGGCAGGGTTTAGGGGAGCTGTTTTTT
CDR3aa: CASRRQGLGELFF
d_gene: -
v_gene: TRBV6-5
j_gene: TRBJ2-2
abundance: few

CDR3nt: TGTGCCAGCAGCTTGGACCAGTTAGCGGTGAACATTCAGTACTTC
CDR3aa: CASSLDQLAVNIQYF
d_gene: -
v_gene: TRBV7-9
j_gene: TRBJ2-4
abundance: -

CDR3nt: TGCGCCAGCAGCCAAGATGGGTGGGCCCGGACCTACAATGAGCAGTTCTTC
CDR3aa: CASSQDGWARTYNEQFF
d_gene: -
v_gene: TRBV4-1
j_gene: TRBJ2-1
abundance: -

CDR3nt: TGTGCCAGCAGTGACGGGACAGCTAATGGCTACACCTTC
CDR3aa: CASSDGTANGYTF
d_gene: TRBD1
v_gene: TRBV6-4
j_gene: TRBJ1-2
abundance: few

CDR3nt: TGTGCCGGCAAACGGGGGGGGCGCGACGAGCAGTACTTC
CDR3aa: CAGKRGGRDEQYF
d_gene: TRBD2
v_gene: TRBV7-9
j_gene: TRBJ2-7
abundance: -

CDR3nt: TGTGCCAGCAGCTTGGGCGGGACAGGGATTAATTCACCCCTCCACTTT
CDR3aa: CASSLGGTGINSPLHF
d_gene: TRBD1
v_gene: TRBV5-6
j_gene: TRBJ1-6
abundance: -

CDR3nt: TGTGCCAGCAGTCCCGGACAGGGGGCAGGTACCGGGGAGCTGTTTTTT
CDR3aa: CASSPGQGAGTGELFF
d_gene: TRBD1
v_gene: TRBV6-4
j_gene: TRBJ2-2
abundance: -

CDR3nt: TGTGCCAGCAGCCATGGGGGTATCTCTGGAAACACCATATATTTT
CDR3aa: CASSHGGISGNTIYF
d_gene: -
v_gene: TRBV14
j_gene: TRBJ1-3
abundance: -

CDR3nt: TGTGCCAGCAGCCGGGTTACAACTAATGAAAAACTGTTTTTT
CDR3aa: CASSRVTTNEKLFF
d_gene: -
v_gene: TRBV7-9
j_gene: TRBJ1-4
abundance: few

CDR3nt: TGTGCCAGCGTTGGGGCCGGACCCTACGAGCAGTACTTC
CDR3aa: CASVGAGPYEQYF
d_gene: -
v_gene: TRBV27
j_gene: TRBJ2-7
abundance: -

CDR3nt: TGTGCCAGCAGTGAACAGCCCTCCAATCAGCCCCAGCATTTT
CDR3aa: CASSEQPSNQPQHF
d_gene: -
v_gene: TRBV6-4
j_gene: TRBJ1-5
abundance: -

CDR3nt: TGTGCCAGCAGTTATAGGGGGCCTGAAGCTTTCTTT
CDR3aa: CASSYRGPEAFF
d_gene: TRBD1
v_gene: TRBV6-9
j_gene: TRBJ1-1
abundance: -

CDR3nt: TGTGCCAGCAGAAGCACAGGGGACGAGCAGTACTTC
CDR3aa: CASRSTGDEQYF
d_gene: TRBD1
v_gene: TRBV25-1
j_gene: TRBJ2-7
abundance: -

CDR3nt: TGTGCCAGCAGTGAAGGTCACGGGAGAGACAATGAGCAGTTCTTC
CDR3aa: CASSEGHGRDNEQFF
d_gene: -
v_gene: TRBV2
j_gene: TRBJ2-1
abundance: -

CDR3nt: TGTGCCAGTAGTATTTACAGGGTCTCCAATCAGCCCCAGCATTTT
CDR3aa: CASSIYRVSNQPQHF
d_gene: -
v_gene: TRBV19
j_gene: TRBJ1-5
abundance: -

CDR3nt: TGCGCCAGCAGCTTGGGCAGGGAGCAAGATACGCAGTATTTT
CDR3aa: CASSLGREQDTQYF
d_gene: -
v_gene: TRBV5-1
j_gene: TRBJ2-3
abundance: -

CDR3nt: TGTGCCAGCAGCCCCGAGGGACTAATCTACGAGCAGTACTTC
CDR3aa: CASSPEGLIYEQYF
d_gene: TRBD2
v_gene: TRBV7-9
j_gene: TRBJ2-7
abundance: -

CDR3nt: TGCGCCAGCAGCCCATCTGACTGGGTATGGGGGCCTGAAGCTTTCTTT
CDR3aa: CASSPSDWVWGPEAFF
d_gene: -
v_gene: TRBV5-1
j_gene: TRBJ1-1
abundance: -

CDR3nt: TGTGCCAGCAGCGCCCGGACAGGGTCAACGGCCTACGAGCAGTACTTC
CDR3aa: CASSARTGSTAYEQYF
d_gene: TRBD1
v_gene: TRBV9
j_gene: TRBJ2-7
abundance: once

CDR3nt: TGTGCCAGCAGCTTAGTGGGGACAGGGGGCCATCAGCCCCAGCATTTT
CDR3aa: CASSLVGTGGHQPQHF
d_gene: TRBD1
v_gene: TRBV11-3
j_gene: TRBJ1-5
abundance: few

CDR3nt: TGTGCCAGCAGCTTGGCAGGACTAGCGGGTCCCGAGCAGTACTTC
CDR3aa: CASSLAGLAGPEQYF
d_gene: TRBD2
v_gene: TRBV5-4
j_gene: TRBJ2-7
abundance: -

CDR3nt: TGCGCCAGCAGCTTGGAAGGTAGCTCCTACGAGCAGTACTTC
CDR3aa: CASSLEGSSYEQYF
d_gene: -
v_gene: TRBV5-1
j_gene: TRBJ2-7
abundance: -

CDR3nt: TGTGCCAGCAGTGACCCCCGGACAGGGCACACCGGGGAGCTGTTTTTT
CDR3aa: CASSDPRTGHTGELFF
d_gene: TRBD1
v_gene: TRBV25-1
j_gene: TRBJ2-2
abundance: -

CDR3nt: TGTGCCAGCAGCTTAGCGTCAGGGATCACTGAAAAACTGTTTTTT
CDR3aa: CASSLASGITEKLFF
d_gene: -
v_gene: TRBV7-9
j_gene: TRBJ1-4
abundance: -

CDR3nt: TGTGCCAGCAGCTTAGACCAAGAGACCCAGTACTTC
CDR3aa: CASSLDQETQYF
d_gene: -
v_gene: TRBV7-9
j_gene: TRBJ2-5
abundance: -

CDR3nt: TGTGCCAGCAGTTACGCAGGGGGCTTTGAGGAGCAGTTCTTC
CDR3aa: CASSYAGGFEEQFF
d_gene: TRBD1
v_gene: TRBV6-6
j_gene: TRBJ2-1
abundance: -

CDR3nt: TGTGCCAGCAGCCAACCCACTAGCGGGTGGGGGGAGCTGTTTTTT
CDR3aa: CASSQPTSGWGELFF
d_gene: TRBD2
v_gene: TRBV4-2
j_gene: TRBJ2-2
abundance: -

CDR3nt: TGCGCCAGCAGCCAAGATGGACTCAAGGGATCCTACAATGAGCAGTTCTTC
CDR3aa: CASSQDGLKGSYNEQFF
d_gene: -
v_gene: TRBV4-1
j_gene: TRBJ2-1
abundance: -

CDR3nt: TGTGCCAGCAGCTCCTCCGACAGGGGTAGCACAGATACGCAGTATTTT
CDR3aa: CASSSSDRGSTDTQYF
d_gene: TRBD1
v_gene: TRBV5-6
j_gene: TRBJ2-3
abundance: -

CDR3nt: TGTGCCAGCAGTTACTCCCCAGGAGCTCGGGCTTTCTTT
CDR3aa: CASSYSPGARAFF
d_gene: -
v_gene: TRBV6-5
j_gene: TRBJ1-1
abundance: large

CDR3nt: TGTGCCAGCACTATAGGGGTCGGGTCCCAATCCTACAATGAGCAGTTCTTC
CDR3aa: CASTIGVGSQSYNEQFF
d_gene: -
v_gene: TRBV7-9
j_gene: TRBJ2-1
abundance: -

CDR3nt: TGTGCCAGCTCACGAGAGGGCTTTGAAACTGAAGCTTTCTTT
CDR3aa: CASSREGFETEAFF
d_gene: -
v_gene: TRBV18
j_gene: TRBJ1-1
abundance: -

CDR3nt: TGTGCCAGCAGCTTGAACGGGCCCTCTGGAAACACCATATATTTT
CDR3aa: CASSLNGPSGNTIYF
d_gene: -
v_gene: TRBV11-2
j_gene: TRBJ1-3
abundance: -

CDR3nt: TGCAGTGCTAGAGGTAACTACGAGCAGTACTTC
CDR3aa: CSARGNYEQYF
d_gene: -
v_gene: TRBV20-1
j_gene: TRBJ2-7
abundance: -

CDR3nt: TGTGCCAGCTCACCACCGAGGGGCGGGGGCGAGGGAACGGGTACCCCTTCCTACAATGAGCAGTTCTTC
CDR3aa: CASSPPRGGGEGTGTPSYNEQFF
d_gene: -
v_gene: TRBV18
j_gene: TRBJ2-1
abundance: -